The source of this TCR beta chain is a study of blood T cell repertoires in COVID-19. Under the authors' procedure: Cell counts per sample came from amplifying reference gene primers. Clones were sequenced by immunoSEQ multiplex PCR, and TCRdb holds only the in-frame ones, with some missing. D and trimming come from the DNA, and the V and J calls and clone size come from that table. The sample consists of 50,000 to 65,000 clones, around 83% of them appearing once. This clone was seen just once. The germline V gene encodes CDR1 SNHLY and CDR2 FYNNEI. Trimming cost V 7 bases and J 9 bases, with 25 bases left between them. The CDR3 loop spans 15 amino acids.

Sequencing was performed on peripheral blood. V and J are TRBV2 and TRBJ2-7, with a tentative D call TRBD2 (7 bases). This clonotype was sampled from a human donor in a cohort sampled during active COVID-19. The CDR3 loop is CASTLRGLPTTGQYF. The CDR3 nucleotides are TGTGCCAGCACCCTTAGGGGACTACCGACGACAGGGCAGTACTTC.